The entry below gives a single TCR beta chain sequence along with its context. This table comes from immunoSEQ multiplex PCR, and its TCRdb copy is limited to in-frame clones, with some not included. This repertoire shows fewer than 200,000 clones, over 80% found once; its top ten account for more than 1.1%. This record belongs to a study of control samples from healthy donors and cancer patients. Germline CDR1 and CDR2: LNHNV and YYDKDF (reference sequence). The CDR3 runs 15 residues. Trimming cost V 5 bases and J 0 bases, with 13 bases left between them. The gene calls are TRBV15 and TRBJ1-2; D possibly corresponds to TRBD1 (6 bases). The sample consisted of blood. The TCR sequence derives from a man between 18 and 35 years old in good health. The CDR3 is CATSPATGTNYGYTF. DNA of the CDR3: TGTGCCACCAGCCCTGCGACAGGAACTAACTATGGCTACACCTTC.